This T cell receptor (beta chain) appears in the sequencing data of a study of T cell repertoires in cytomegalovirus infection. Across the whole study: Peptides in the study included HLA-C-restricted and HLA-B-restricted CMV epitopes. CMV infection and matching HLA type were both indicated by public TCR beta signatures. General study results and limits: Cumulative public TCR beta family frequency identified CMV carriers with the relevant HLA.

A note on this clonotype: Its antigen is still unknown.

This CDR3 region has 17 residues. CDR1 and CDR2 (germline): MDHEN, SYDVKM. V was pared by 3 bases and J by 1 base, with 18 bases between. TCRdb ran MiXCR on the reads and lists one entry per CDR3 protein. The data show about a million distinct CDR3 sequences, with less than 35% seen just once and more than 12% held by the top ten. Sequenced material: cultured CD8+ T cells from PBMCs, taken from culture after CMV antigen stimulation. This sequence joins TRBV28 and TRBJ1-1; perhaps TRBD1 as D (5 bases). The TCR comes from a human donor in good health (CMV status not recorded). Some clones in this sample may be carry-over from other donors' samples. CDR3 residues: CASSFPGPLNPNTEAFF. CDR3 DNA sequence: TGTGCCAGCAGTTTTCCGGGGCCACTCAACCCGAACACTGAAGCTTTCTTT.